This T cell receptor beta chain was observed in a study of molecular identifiers for immune sequencing clone quantification. At least ten counts were recorded for this clonotype. MiXCR, run by TCRdb on the PCR reads, gives a single entry per CDR3 protein. This sample has roughly 300,000 distinct CDR3 sequences, with roughly 24% found just once. The CDR3 covers 15 residues. Unmatched junction bases numbered 5, after V lost 4 bases and J lost 3 bases. Germline V CDR1 and CDR2: SGDLS, YYNGEE. Sample: naive CD8+ T cells from blood, with Jurkat cell RNA spiked in. This sample's subset: FACS-sorted CD8+CD4-CCR7+CD45RA+ naive T cells. This clonotype was obtained from a human donor in good health. Some libraries in this study had Jurkat cell RNA spiked in. The V gene is TRBV9, the J gene TRBJ2-1; TRBD1 aligns across 9 bases. For the CDR3, the DNA is TGTGCCAGCAGCAGTTCGACAGGGGGCTACAATGAGCAGTTCTTC. It is translated as CASSSSTGGYNEQFF.